This passage covers 24 T cell receptor beta chains from one sample sequenced in a study of OX40 agonist ivuxolimab in advanced cancers. Sequencing used immunoSEQ multiplex PCR; TCRdb keeps in-frame clones, though not all of them. Of 98,000 or so clones listed, around 85% are singletons. This specimen consisted of CD4+ or CD8+ T cells sorted from blood, obtained in a trial of the OX40 agonist ivuxolimab. The origin of the receptors is an adult with an advanced solid tumor such as melanoma, head and neck, liver or kidney cancer.

This clone occurred once. V and J are TRBV4-2 and TRBJ1-3, with D possibly matching TRBD1 (6 bases). TRBJ2-2 explains the end of the DNA better; the J call may be wrong. The germline V gene encodes CDR1 LGHNA and CDR2 YNFKEQ. The CDR3 has 16 residues. CDR3 DNA sequence: TGTGCCAGCAGCCGATCCCAGGGGATCAACACCGGGGAGCTGTTTTTT. Translating it yields CASSRSQGINTGELFF.

V is TRBV14 and J is TRBJ2-7, with D possibly called TRBD1 or TRBD2 (6 bases each). V was pared by 4 bases and J by 3 bases, with 13 bases between. The V gene's germline CDR1 is SGHDN and CDR2 FVKESK. The CDR3 sequence is 14 residues long. The CDR3 sequence: CASSLLGGRYEQYF. CDR3 in DNA: TGTGCCAGCAGCCTCCTTGGGGGGCGCTACGAGCAGTACTTC.

This chain links TRBV19 with TRBJ2-1; D remains ambiguous. Germline V gene lookup returns CDR1 LNHDA and CDR2 SQIVND (reference sequence). V was pared by 4 bases and J by 6 bases, with 7 bases between. The CDR3 loop spans 12 amino acids. The CDR3 spells CASSRGGNEQFF. CDR3 nucleotides: TGTGCCAGTAGTAGGGGTGGCAATGAGCAGTTCTTC.

The chain joins TRBV19 to TRBJ2-5; tentative D call: TRBD1 (5 bases). The CDR3 runs to 14 residues. Trimming pared 4 bases from V and 2 bases from J, leaving 11 bases between. Looked up from germline, CDR1 is LNHDA and CDR2 is SQIVND (reference sequence). The CDR3 region is CASSKGVVQETQYF. In DNA form, the CDR3 reads TGTGCCAGTAGTAAAGGGGTGGTTCAAGAGACCCAGTACTTC.

This chain connects TRBV7-9 to TRBJ1-1; weak D call: TRBD1 (6 bases). The V and J ends lost 7 bases and 8 bases respectively, with 20 bases between them. This CDR3 region has 14 residues. The germline gives CDR1 SEHNR, CDR2 FQNEAQ (reference sequence). This CDR3 reads CASISGTSAGEAFF. The CDR3 nucleotides read TGTGCCAGCATTTCCGGGACATCCGCGGGAGAAGCTTTCTTT.

This clone has a handful of counts. V is TRBV19 and J is TRBJ1-5; 7 bases fit TRBD1. From germline, CDR1 is LNHDA and CDR2 SQIVND (reference sequence). This CDR3 is built from 18 residues. With 3 bases clipped from V and 5 bases from J, the junction kept 16 bases outside the gene matches. CDR3 sequence reads: CASSISPTGQHYYQPQHF. CDR3 nucleotide sequence: TGTGCCAGTAGTATCTCCCCCACGGGACAGCACTATTATCAGCCCCAGCATTTT.

This chain links TRBV19 with TRBJ1-1; D not resolved. Germline-derived CDR1 and CDR2 are LNHDA and SQIVND (reference sequence). CDR3 length equals 14 residues. Deletions cut 3 bases from V and 6 bases from J, with 14 bases between. The CDR3 nucleotides read TGTGCCAGTAGTATGGGTGGAACGTTCGCTGAAGCTTTCTTT. Translation: CASSMGGTFAEAFF.

In this sample, this clone turned up once. CDR3 coding DNA: TGTGCCAGCAGCCAAGGAGGAACTAGATCCAATGAGCAGTTCTTC. Encoded protein: CASSQGGTRSNEQFF. The rearrangement uses TRBV4-2 and TRBJ2-1, with D possibly being TRBD2 (5 bases). Germline CDR1 is LGHNA and CDR2 is YNFKEQ. The CDR3 loop spans 15 amino acids. Trimming stripped 1 base from V and 6 bases from J, with 13 bases between.

This clone was picked up one time. The J gene is TRBJ1-1, the V gene TRBV28; a possible D gene is TRBD1 (6 bases). In germline, CDR1 is MDHEN, CDR2 SYDVKM. Trimming took 7 bases from V and 5 from J, leaving 23 bases between them. The CDR3 has 16 amino acids. In nucleotides, the CDR3 is TGTGCCAGCAATTCACCAGGGGACGCGGGTTCTACTGAAGCTTTCTTT. Translating gives CASNSPGDAGSTEAFF. The variable domain in full, with the rest retrieved from reference TRBV28 and TRBJ1-1, is DVKVTQSSRYLVKRTGEKVFLECVQDMDHENMFWYRQDPGLGLRLIYFSYDVKMKEKGDIPEGYSVSREKKERFSLILESASTNQTSMYLCASNSPGDAGSTEAFFGQGTRLTVV.

V gene TRBV19 combines with J gene TRBJ1-1, with 8 bases identical to TRBD1. The ends lost 5 bases at V and 10 bases at J; junction bases unmatched: 12. In germline, CDR1 is LNHDA, CDR2 SQIVND (reference sequence). The CDR3 sequence is 14 residues long. CDR3 coding DNA: TGTGCCAGTAGTTCGTCCGGGACGGACAGGGCAGCTTTCTTT. Translation: CASSSSGTDRAAFF. The variable domain in full, completed from reference TRBV19 and TRBJ1-1, reads DGGITQSPKYLFRKEGQNVTLSCEQNLNHDAMYWYRQDPGQGLRLIYYSQIVNDFQKGDIAEGYSVSREKKESFPLTVTSAQKNPTAFYLCASSSSGTDRAAFFGQGTRLTVV.

V is TRBV10-3 and J is TRBJ2-5; 8 nucleotides agree with TRBD2. The V and J ends lost 8 bases and 5 bases, in that order; junction bases with no gene match: 7. Germline-derived CDR1 and CDR2 are ENHRY and SYGVKD. The CDR3 totals 13 residues. CDR3 in amino acids: CAIGASGQETQYF. The CDR3 DNA reads TGTGCCATCGGGGCTAGCGGGCAGGAGACCCAGTACTTC.

The V call is TRBV15, the J call TRBJ2-3; 8 bases agree with TRBD2. This CDR3 has 15 amino acids. Trimming at V came to 4 bases and at J to 4 bases, leaving 7 bases not matched to a gene. Germline-derived CDR1 and CDR2 are LNHNV and YYDKDF (reference sequence). CDR3 nucleotides: TGTGCCACCAGCACTGCGGGGGGCGTAGCAGATACGCAGTATTTT. Its protein product is CATSTAGGVADTQYF.

The rearrangement uses TRBV5-5 and TRBJ1-5; D not certain. This CDR3 has 15 residues. CDR1 and CDR2 from the germline V gene are SGHKS and YYEKEE (reference sequence). V lost 2 bases, J lost 0 bases, and 9 bases lay in between. The CDR3 protein is CASSFGVFSNQPQHF. The CDR3 DNA reads TGTGCCAGCAGCTTCGGTGTTTTTAGCAATCAGCCCCAGCATTTT.

This clone was seen a few times. V is TRBV7-7 and J is TRBJ2-2, with 10 bases that match TRBD1. The V gene's germline CDR1 is SSHAT and CDR2 FNYEAQ (reference sequence). CDR3 size: 15 residues. Unmatched junction bases numbered 1, after V lost 5 bases and J lost 1 base. The CDR3 here is CASSRTGGNTGELFF. The DNA of the CDR3 is TGTGCCAGCAGCCGGACAGGGGGGAACACCGGGGAGCTGTTTTTT.

This chain uses TRBV29-1 with TRBJ2-7, with 7 bases identical to TRBD1. The CDR3 loop spans 11 amino acids. V lost 5 bases, J lost 6 bases, and 4 bases stayed unmatched. Germline assignment: CDR1 SQVTM and CDR2 ANQGSEA. In nucleotides, the CDR3 is TGCAGCGTTTTGACAGGGATCGAGCAGTACTTC. It yields the protein CSVLTGIEQYF.

This clone was picked up a small number of times. V is TRBV27 and J is TRBJ2-3; no clear D gene. CDR1 is MNHEY, CDR2 SMNVEV, per germline (reference sequence). The V end was cut by 7 bases, the J end by 1 base, with 21 bases between. There are 17 residues in the CDR3. CDR3 sequence reads: CASTPYSGPQRTDTQYF. The CDR3 region has the DNA TGTGCCAGCACCCCGTATTCGGGCCCCCAACGCACAGATACGCAGTATTTT.

The CDR3 DNA reads as TGTGCCAGCAGTACCGGGACAGGCCCCAGGTGGACCTTC. Amino acids: CASSTGTGPRWTF. The rearrangement links TRBV6-5 to TRBJ1-2, with 8 bases lining up with TRBD1. The CDR3 is made up of 13 amino acids. The germline V gene has CDR1 MNHEY and CDR2 SVGAGI. V shed 5 bases and J 14 bases; nucleotides not matched to a gene: 13.

The chain uses TRBV2 and TRBJ1-1; D uncertain. Germline-derived CDR1 and CDR2 are SNHLY and FYNNEI. CDR3 length: 13 amino acids. Trimming cost V 4 bases and J 10 bases, with 16 bases left between them. The CDR3 protein is CASSANTGPRAFF. The CDR3, as DNA: TGTGCCAGCAGTGCTAACACCGGCCCCCGAGCTTTCTTT.

This chain uses TRBV5-1 with TRBJ2-5; D not resolved. V lost 4 bases and J 5 bases, leaving 12 bases between the germline ends. The germline V gene has CDR1 SGHRS and CDR2 YFSETQ. The CDR3 sequence is 13 residues long. The CDR3 nucleotides are TGCGCCAGCAGCCCCCCCACGAGGGAGACCCAGTACTTC. Translation: CASSPPTRETQYF.

The V and J genes are TRBV5-8 and TRBJ2-5; the D gene could be TRBD1 or TRBD2 (5 bases each). V was pared by 3 bases and J by 1 base, with 10 bases between. Germline CDR1 is SGHTS and CDR2 is YDEGEE. CDR3 length equals 14 residues. CDR3 DNA: TGTGCCAGCAGCTCGTACGGGGCCCAAGAGACCCAGTACTTC. This translates into CASSSYGAQETQYF.

The chain recombines TRBV28 with TRBJ2-7, with D unclear. Germline loops: CDR1 MDHEN, CDR2 SYDVKM. V lost 3 bases, J lost 7 bases, and 7 bases lay in between. This CDR3 is built from 11 residues. The CDR3 sequence is CASSLRREQYF. Written as DNA, the CDR3 is TGTGCCAGCAGTTTGCGGCGGGAGCAGTACTTC.

This clone has a count of ten or more. The chain is built from TRBV7-3 and TRBJ1-2, with TRBD1 matching 10 bases. This CDR3 has 14 amino acids. Germline V gene sequence: CDR1 SGHTA, CDR2 FQGTGA. Losses at the gene ends were 3 bases for V and 6 bases for J; bases not matched to a gene: 4. The CDR3 DNA reads TGTGCCAGCAGCTTGACAGGGGGCTTGGATGGCTACACCTTC. Its translation: CASSLTGGLDGYTF.

The chain is built from TRBV11-2 and TRBJ2-5, with a possible D match to TRBD2 (5 bases). The CDR3 spans 11 residues. CDR1 is SGHAT, CDR2 FQNNGV, per germline. Trimming removed 5 bases at V and 5 bases at J, with 6 bases between. The CDR3 loop is CASSRGETQYF. CDR3 DNA: TGTGCCAGCAGCCGCGGGGAGACCCAGTACTTC.

The genes are TRBV5-1 and TRBJ2-3, with D perhaps matching TRBD1 or TRBD2 (5 bases each). The V and J ends lost 0 bases and 6 bases respectively, with 17 bases between them. Germline V lookup: CDR1 SGHRS, CDR2 YFSETQ. CDR3 length equals 16 residues. For the CDR3, the DNA is TGCGCCAGCAGCTTGGGGTATAGAGGGGCTGGGGATACGCAGTATTTT. This gives the protein CASSLGYRGAGDTQYF.